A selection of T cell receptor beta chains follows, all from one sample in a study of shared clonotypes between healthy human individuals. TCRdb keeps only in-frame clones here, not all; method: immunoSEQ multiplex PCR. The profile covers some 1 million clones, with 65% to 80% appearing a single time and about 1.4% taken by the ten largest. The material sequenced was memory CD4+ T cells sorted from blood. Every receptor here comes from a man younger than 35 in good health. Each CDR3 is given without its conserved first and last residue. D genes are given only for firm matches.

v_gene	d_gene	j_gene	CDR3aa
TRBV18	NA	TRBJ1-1	ASDNRGELSTEAF
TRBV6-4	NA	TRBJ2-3	ASAATHEDTQY
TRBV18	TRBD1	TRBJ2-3	ASSPEGAASDTQY
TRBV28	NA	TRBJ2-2	ASSRTNTGELF
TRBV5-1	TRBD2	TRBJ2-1	ASSLNQRESLEQF
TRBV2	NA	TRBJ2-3	ASSLTEVTDTQY
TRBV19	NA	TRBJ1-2	ASTEGRSGNGYT
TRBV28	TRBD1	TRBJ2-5	ASSEGQGARETQY
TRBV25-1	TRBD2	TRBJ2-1	ASATSGRYPNEQF
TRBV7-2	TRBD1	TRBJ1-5	ASSLGDRGPSNQPQH
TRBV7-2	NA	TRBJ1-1	ASSLERGSTEAF
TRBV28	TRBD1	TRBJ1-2	ASSLWTGKEGYT
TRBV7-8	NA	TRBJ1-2	ASSPEPNYGYT
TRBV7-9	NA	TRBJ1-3	ASSVIGNTIY
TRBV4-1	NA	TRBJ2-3	ASSQVVVVGTDTQY
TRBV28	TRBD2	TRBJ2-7	ASQSGGAKYEQY
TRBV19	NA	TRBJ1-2	ASTSTVGSFGYT
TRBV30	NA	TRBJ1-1	AWRIVPLVF
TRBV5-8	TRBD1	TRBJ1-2	ASSRDRNYGYT
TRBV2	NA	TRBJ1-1	ASSEAPGGRGNTEAF
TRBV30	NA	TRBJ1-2	AWDRLYGYT
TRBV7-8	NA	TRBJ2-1	ASSLGDVRNEQF
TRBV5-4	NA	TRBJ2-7	ASSLRGSAYEQY
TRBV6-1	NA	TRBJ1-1	ASREDARNTEAF
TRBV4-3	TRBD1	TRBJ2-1	ASSQADRGYEQF
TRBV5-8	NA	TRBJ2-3	ASSLGDTQY
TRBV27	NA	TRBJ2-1	ASAGLKLDNEQF
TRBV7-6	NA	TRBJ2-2	ASSPWSTGELF
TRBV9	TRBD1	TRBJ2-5	ASSAVMDRVGKETQY
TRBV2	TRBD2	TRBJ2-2	ASSERLAANTGELF
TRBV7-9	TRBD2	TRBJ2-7	ASSRGAGLAGVEQY
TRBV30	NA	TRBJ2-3	AWGNADTQY
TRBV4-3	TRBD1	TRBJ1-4	ASSKGAGQINEKLF
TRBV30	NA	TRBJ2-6	AWTMTGANVLT
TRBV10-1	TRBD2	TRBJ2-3	ASSESILAGGLDTDTQY
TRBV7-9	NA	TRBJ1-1	ASSPKLAAF
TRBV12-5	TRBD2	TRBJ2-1	ASGSGGPPNEQF
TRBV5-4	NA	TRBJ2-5	ASSRRAGETQY
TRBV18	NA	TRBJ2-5	ASSRAAGETQY
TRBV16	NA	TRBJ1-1	ASSPLQQGSEAF
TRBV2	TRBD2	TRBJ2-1	ASSEGKLAGDEQF
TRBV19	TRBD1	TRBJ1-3	ASIDDRAANTIY
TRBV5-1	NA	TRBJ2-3	ASRGWGDTQY